The rows below give T cell receptor beta chains drawn from one sample of a study of OX40 agonist ivuxolimab in advanced cancers. Assay: immunoSEQ multiplex PCR; the TCRdb copy retains only in-frame clones and omits some. The data contain 50,000 to 70,000 clones, approximately 79% of them seen just once; the ten biggest clones take up around 2.1%. Sequencing was performed on CD4+ or CD8+ T cells sorted from blood, taken in a trial of the OX40 agonist ivuxolimab. The source is an adult with an advanced solid tumor such as melanoma, head and neck, liver or kidney cancer. CDR3s include the opening cysteine and the closing phenylalanine or tryptophan. D genes are given only for firm matches. Clone size, where shown, is once, few, many, or a class for clones that have expanded.

V gene	J gene	D gene	clone size	CDR3 DNA	CDR3 protein
TRBV7-8	TRBJ2-3	TRBD2	.	TGTGCCAGCAGACCAACCAATAGGGGAGGGGTGAGTCGCACAGATACGCAGTATTTT	CASRPTNRGGVSRTDTQYF
TRBV28	TRBJ1-2	.	.	TGTGCCAGCAGTTTGCTAGGGATGATCACCGCCGCGCGGCGTGGGCGTGGGGGCTACACCTTC	CASSLLGMITAARRGRGGYTF
TRBV18	TRBJ2-3	TRBD1	.	TGTGCCAGCTCACACCAGGGGGCATTGGATACGCAGTATTTT	CASSHQGALDTQYF
TRBV2	TRBJ1-2	.	.	TGTGCCAGCAGCCCCCCGCGGAGGGGGACGGGCGGCTACACCTTC	CASSPPRRGTGGYTF
TRBV6-5	TRBJ2-7	.	.	TGTGCCAGCAGTTCCCCCTACGAGCAGTACTTC	CASSSPYEQYF
TRBV7-2	TRBJ2-1	TRBD2	.	TGTGCCAGCAGCATCGGGACTAGCTCCTACAATGAGCAGTTCTTC	CASSIGTSSYNEQFF
TRBV9	TRBJ2-7	TRBD2	.	TGTGCCAGCAGCGCCGAGGGGACTAGCGGGAGCTACGAGCAGTACTTC	CASSAEGTSGSYEQYF
TRBV18	TRBJ1-1	.	.	TGTGCCAGCTCACCACTTCGGGGTAAAGCTTTCTTT	CASSPLRGKAFF
TRBV5-6	TRBJ1-3	TRBD1	.	TGTGCCAGCAGCTTCGACAGGGGAGGTGGAAACACCATATATTTT	CASSFDRGGGNTIYF
TRBV2	TRBJ1-4	TRBD1	few	TGTGCCAGCAGTGAAGCGCTTGGGACAGGGAACAGAAAGGAAAAACTGTTTTTT	CASSEALGTGNRKEKLFF
TRBV2	TRBJ2-2	.	.	TGTGCCAGCCGGACAACGAACACCGGGGAGCTGTTTTTT	CASRTTNTGELFF
TRBV7-9	TRBJ1-1	.	.	TGTGCCAGCAGCTTAGCCGGGTACAACACTGAAGCTTTCTTT	CASSLAGYNTEAFF
TRBV6-5	TRBJ2-1	TRBD2	.	TGTGCCGGGAAAGCGGGAGAGAGCTCCTACAATGAGCAGTTCTTC	CAGKAGESSYNEQFF
TRBV10-3	TRBJ1-5	TRBD1	.	TGTGCCATCAGTGAGGGGTCGACAGGGGTCAGTCAGCCCCAGCATTTT	CAISEGSTGVSQPQHF
TRBV5-1	TRBJ1-4	.	once	TGCGCCAGCAGCTTGGACAGGGATGAAAAACTGTTTTTT	CASSLDRDEKLFF
TRBV11-2	TRBJ1-1	.	.	TGTGCCAGCAGCCCCCGTGACCCGGGCGACACTGAAGCTTTCTTT	CASSPRDPGDTEAFF
TRBV9	TRBJ2-2	TRBD2	.	TGTGCCAGCAGCGTAGAACTAGCGACGGGGGAGCTGTTTTTT	CASSVELATGELFF
TRBV15	TRBJ2-7	TRBD1	.	TGTGCCACCAGCAGAGGGGACAGGGGTTACGAGCAGTACTTC	CATSRGDRGYEQYF
TRBV5-8	TRBJ2-3	TRBD2	once	TGTGCCAGCAGCTTGTTCGTTGGACTAGCGGATAGCACAGATACGCAGTATTTT	CASSLFVGLADSTDTQYF
TRBV6-5	TRBJ1-5	.	few	TGTGCCAGCAGGCTCGACAGGAGCAATCAGCCCCAGCATTTT	CASRLDRSNQPQHF
TRBV28	TRBJ1-2	TRBD1	.	TGTGCCAGCAGTGGCGACAGGGGGATTCATGGCTACACCTTC	CASSGDRGIHGYTF
TRBV19	TRBJ2-2	.	.	TGTGCCAGTTCCCAGGTCACCGGGGAGCTGTTTTTT	CASSQVTGELFF
TRBV10-3	TRBJ1-1	TRBD1	once	TGTGCCATCAGGACAGGGGGCAGGAACACTGAAGCTTTCTTT	CAIRTGGRNTEAFF
TRBV15	TRBJ2-5	TRBD1	.	TGTGCCACCAGCCGGGACAGCGAAGAGACCCAGTACTTC	CATSRDSEETQYF
TRBV5-6	TRBJ2-2	TRBD2	.	TGTGCCAGCAGCTGGGCCCTAGCGGGGGCGAACACCGGGGAGCTGTTTTTT	CASSWALAGANTGELFF
TRBV11-2	TRBJ2-5	TRBD2	.	TGTGCCAGCAGCTTAACCCGACTAGCGGTGGAGACCCAGTACTTC	CASSLTRLAVETQYF
TRBV9	TRBJ2-4	TRBD1	.	TGTGCCAGCAGCGTAGGCCCCGGACAGGGCAACATTCAGTACTTC	CASSVGPGQGNIQYF
TRBV28	TRBJ2-1	.	.	TGTGCCAGCAGTTTTCGACGAAACGGCGGGCAGTTCTTC	CASSFRRNGGQFF
TRBV11-1	TRBJ2-3	TRBD1	.	TGTGCCAGCAGCCACCGGGACAGGGGATTAACAGATACGCAGTATTTT	CASSHRDRGLTDTQYF
TRBV5-4	TRBJ1-1	.	.	TGTGCCAGCAGCTTGATAAGGGGCACTGAAGCTTTCTTT	CASSLIRGTEAFF
TRBV5-1	TRBJ2-5	TRBD1	.	TGCGCCAGCAGCACGGGACAGCCACAAGAGACCCAGTACTTC	CASSTGQPQETQYF
TRBV4-1	TRBJ1-3	.	.	TGCGCCAGCAGCCCGGACCGATTCTCTGGAAACACCATATATTTT	CASSPDRFSGNTIYF
TRBV28	TRBJ2-7	.	.	TGTGCCACCACAGGATACGAGCAGTACTTC	CATTGYEQYF
TRBV28	TRBJ1-5	TRBD1	.	TGTGCCAGCAGCATGGGACAGGGTAATCAGCCCCAGCATTTT	CASSMGQGNQPQHF
TRBV5-7	TRBJ2-1	TRBD1	once	TGTGCCAGCAGGTCAGACAGGGCTCACTCCTACAATGAGCAGTTCTTC	CASRSDRAHSYNEQFF
TRBV28	TRBJ1-2	.	.	TGTGCCAGCAGTTTCAAGGGTTTCGGCTACACCTTC	CASSFKGFGYTF
TRBV5-1	TRBJ2-7	TRBD1	.	TGCGCCAGCAGCTTGGACAGGGGTGGGAACGAGCAGTACTTC	CASSLDRGGNEQYF
TRBV27	TRBJ1-4	TRBD1	.	TGTGCCAGCAGTTCGGGGACAGTCCCTGAAAAACTGTTTTTT	CASSSGTVPEKLFF
TRBV4-1	TRBJ1-4	.	once	TGCGCCAGCAGCGTATACGGCAGGGACGATGAAAAACTGTTTTTT	CASSVYGRDDEKLFF
TRBV30	TRBJ1-3	.	.	TGTGCCTGGAGCGCAGGGAGTTCGGCTGGAAACACCATATATTTT	CAWSAGSSAGNTIYF
TRBV2	TRBJ2-3	TRBD2	.	TGTGCCAGCAGAGACGGGGGGGCGACAGGTACGCAGTATTTT	CASRDGGATGTQYF
TRBV5-4	TRBJ2-2	.	.	TGTGCCAGCAGCTTGACCCCGAAGACATCGAACACCGGGGAGCTGTTTTTT	CASSLTPKTSNTGELFF
TRBV11-1	TRBJ2-1	.	few	TGTGCCAGCAGCTTAGCTGGGGGATTGAATGAGCAGTTCTTC	CASSLAGGLNEQFF
TRBV19	TRBJ1-1	.	.	TGTGCCAGTAGCAGCGGTCTGACAGGTGAAGCTTTCTTT	CASSSGLTGEAFF
TRBV7-2	TRBJ2-5	.	.	TGTGCCAGCAGCTTTTCATGGGGTGGGGAGGAGACCCAGTACTTC	CASSFSWGGEETQYF
TRBV19	TRBJ1-5	.	.	TGTGCCAGTAATTCTGGAGAGGGCAGCCCCGCTTGGCCCCAGCATTTT	CASNSGEGSPAWPQHF
TRBV7-2	TRBJ2-5	.	.	TGTGCCAGCAGCTTATCGCGCCTAAGAGAGACCCAGTACTTC	CASSLSRLRETQYF
TRBV7-9	TRBJ2-7	.	.	TGTGCCAGCAGCTTAGCCGGCTCGGTAGGGTCCTACGAGCAGTACTTC	CASSLAGSVGSYEQYF
TRBV20-1	TRBJ2-5	.	.	TGCAGTGGAGGGTTCCAAGAGACCCAGTACTTC	CSGGFQETQYF